This T cell receptor (beta chain) derives from a study of a mutant IDH1 vaccine in newly diagnosed glioma. The data were produced by immunoSEQ multiplex PCR, yet TCRdb's version contains in-frame clones alone and is incomplete. Here the sample spans approximately 36,000 clones, 80% to 95% being singletons. This sample's time point: baseline, week 1 (first vaccination visit). Treatment noted: pre-vaccination baseline after standard-of-care therapy. Comment on this clone: Its antigen is unknown.

From germline, CDR1 is LNHDA and CDR2 SQIVND (reference sequence). V was pared by 3 bases and J by 1 base, with 18 bases between. This CDR3 comprises 17 residues. Study-wide results and caveats: There seemed to be no relation between pseudoprogression and changes in top peripheral T cell clonotypes.

This clonotype was sampled from a man aged 18 to 30 with glioma. The chain uses TRBV19 and TRBJ1-1, with D hard to call. The material sequenced was PBMCs, taken from a glioma patient treated with radiotherapy, temozolomide or both. The CDR3 bases are TGTGCCAGTAGTATTCCGACGGCCCGCTCTAAGAACACTGAAGCTTTCTTT. Residues: CASSIPTARSKNTEAFF.